The 19 T cell receptor beta chains listed next were all sequenced from one sample in a study of T cells in Graves' hyperthyroidism and ophthalmopathy. Regions amplified from RNA transcripts were the TCR beta CDR3 regions. The HTBI primer set was used in a first-round RT-PCR of the TCR CDR3. TCRdb called the multiplex PCR reads again in MiXCR, with one record for every CDR3 protein. The data show approximately 610,000 distinct CDR3 sequences, around 15% seen once. The sequencing sample was made of blood. The origin of the receptors is a woman between 35 and 50 years old with Graves' ophthalmopathy.

The chain has TRBV11-2 and TRBJ1-1; no definite D call. Trimming took 2 bases from V and 6 from J, leaving 19 bases between them. The CDR3 is made up of 16 amino acids. In germline, CDR1 is SGHAT, CDR2 FQNNGV. The CDR3 here is CASSLHLGRVTAEAFF. The CDR3 bases are TGTGCCAGCAGCTTACATCTTGGGAGGGTCACGGCTGAAGCTTTCTTT.

This clonotype came up a few times. The chain is built from TRBV19 and TRBJ2-2, with D hard to call. The CDR3 totals 12 residues. Germline V gene lookup returns CDR1 LNHDA and CDR2 SQIVND (reference sequence). V lost 10 bases to trimming and J lost 4 bases, with 10 bases between them. The CDR3 DNA sequence: TGTGCCACCTCGGTGATCACCGGGGAGCTGTTTTTT. It specifies CATSVITGELFF.

The V call is TRBV27, the J call TRBJ1-5; TRBD1 matches 10 bases. Germline assignment: CDR1 MNHEY and CDR2 SMNVEV (reference sequence). J was trimmed by 6 bases and V by 5 bases; bases with no gene match: 7. The CDR3 has 15 amino acids. The CDR3 sequence: CASSTTGTGVQPQHF. The CDR3 DNA is TGTGCCAGCAGTACTACCGGGACAGGGGTTCAGCCCCAGCATTTT.

CDR3 residues: CASSYSQGPNQPQHF. CDR3 DNA sequence: TGTGCCAGCAGTTACTCGCAGGGTCCCAATCAGCCCCAGCATTTT. The chain links TRBV6-2 or TRBV6-3 to TRBJ1-5, with D perhaps matching TRBD1 (5 bases). Germline V lookup: CDR1 MNHEY, CDR2 SVGEGT. The CDR3 loop spans 15 amino acids. V was clipped by 0 bases and J by 3 bases, with 9 bases between them.

The chain combines TRBV29-1 with TRBJ2-2; D is unresolved. The V gene lost 2 bases and the J gene lost 8 bases, with 9 bases spanning the gap. The CDR3 runs to 12 residues. The V gene's germline CDR1 is SQVTM and CDR2 ANQGSEA. CDR3 residues: CSVESDGGELFF. DNA for the CDR3: TGCAGCGTTGAAAGCGATGGGGGGGAGCTGTTTTTT.

This clonotype occurred many times. The chain joins TRBV2 to TRBJ2-7; the D is unclear. Trimming removed 7 bases from V and 6 bases from J, with 10 bases in between. Germline CDR1 and CDR2: SNHLY and FYNNEI. The CDR3 is 11 amino acids. The CDR3 region has the DNA TGTGCCAGCAAGTCAGCGACCGAGCAGTACTTC. Translated, it gives CASKSATEQYF.

This clonotype was counted only a few times. The chain carries TRBV30 and TRBJ1-2; the match to TRBD1 covers 8 bases. The CDR3 consists of 13 residues. V shed 3 bases, J shed 4 bases, and the junction held 4 bases outside the gene matches. Per germline, CDR1 GTSNPN and CDR2 SVGIG (reference sequence). The CDR3 DNA follows: TGTGCCTGGAGCCCCGGACAGGGCTATGGCTACACCTTC. Translation gives CAWSPGQGYGYTF.

The sample holds a few counts of this clonotype. This CDR3 reads CASSLGRSSTEAFF. The CDR3 DNA follows: TGTGCCAGCAGCTTAGGCAGGTCCAGCACTGAAGCTTTCTTT. V usage is TRBV11-3 and J usage is TRBJ1-1, with D unclear. V lost 1 base to trimming and J lost 4 bases, with 10 bases between them. Germline-derived CDR1 and CDR2 are SGHNT and YENEEA. The CDR3 consists of 14 residues. The full variable domain, completed using reference TRBV11-3 and TRBJ1-1, is EAGVVQSPRYKIIEKKQPVAFWCNPISGHNTLYWYLQNLGQGPELLIRYENEEAVDDSQLPKDRFSAERLKGVDSTLKIQPAELGDSAVYLCASSLGRSSTEAFFGQGTRLTVV.

In this sample, this clonotype turned up a few times. The rearrangement links TRBV7-8 to TRBJ2-2, with TRBD2 identical over 10 bases. This CDR3 contains 16 residues. Germline CDR1 and CDR2: SGHVS and FQNEAQ. The J segment lost 7 bases and the V segment lost 1 base, leaving 6 bases of the junction unmatched. The CDR3 DNA follows: TGTGCCAGCAGCTTAGGGGCTAGCGGGAGTGGCGGGGAGCTGTTTTTT. Translating gives CASSLGASGSGGELFF.

The sample holds many counts of this clonotype. A junction end diverges from the germline sequence, so it may reflect a read error. J is TRBJ1-6 and V is TRBV7-7, with TRBD1 matching over 9 bases. This CDR3 region has 20 residues. Per germline, CDR1 SSHAT and CDR2 FNYEAQ (reference sequence). CDR3 loop: CASSPARARDREETGSPLHF. The CDR3 nucleotides read TGTGCTAGCAGCCCAGCACGCGCCCGGGACAGGGAGGAGACGGGCTCACCCCTCCACTTT.

This clonotype turned up a few times. The chain has TRBV28 and TRBJ1-5; D gene uncertain. Germline CDR1 reads MDHEN; CDR2 reads SYDVKM. V was trimmed by 3 bases and J by 9 bases, leaving 15 bases between them. CDR3 length: 14 residues. The CDR3 DNA sequence: TGTGCCAGCAGTTTTCCCCGTCAGGTAGGGCCCCAGCATTTT. Amino acid sequence: CASSFPRQVGPQHF.

This clonotype was picked up many times. J is TRBJ1-2 and V is TRBV7-9; no firm D call. The CDR3 contains 12 residues. V was clipped by 10 bases and J by 0 bases, with 9 bases between them. Germline-derived CDR1 and CDR2 are SEHNR and FQNEAQ (reference sequence). The CDR3 coding sequence is TGTGCCACGGCGGGAACTAACTATGGCTACACCTTC. Its protein product is CATAGTNYGYTF.

This clonotype was seen more than once but under ten times. The rearrangement uses TRBV3-1 and TRBJ1-2; D is ambiguous. Germline CDR1 LGHDT, CDR2 YNNKEL (reference sequence). The CDR3 loop spans 13 amino acids. V lost 0 bases, J lost 6 bases, and 8 bases lay in between. This CDR3 is CASSQDLGHGYTF. DNA of the CDR3: TGTGCCAGCAGCCAAGATCTGGGTCATGGCTACACCTTC.

This clonotype was observed many times. This sequence joins TRBV7-2 and TRBJ2-5, with a possible D match to TRBD2 (6 bases). The CDR3 consists of 15 residues. Germline loops: CDR1 SGHTA, CDR2 FQGNSA. The V gene lost 5 bases and the J gene lost 5 bases, with 18 bases spanning the gap. For the CDR3, the DNA is TGTGCCAGCAGCCAAATTATCGGGAGCGCGGAGACCCAGTACTTC. It yields the protein CASSQIIGSAETQYF.

This clonotype has at least ten counts. The chain couples TRBV28 to TRBJ2-5, with 8 nucleotides matching TRBD1. V lost 3 bases to trimming and J lost 2 bases; unmatched junction nucleotides: 2. Germline loops: CDR1 MDHEN, CDR2 SYDVKM. The CDR3 is made up of 14 amino acids. CDR3 nucleotide sequence: TGTGCCAGCAGTTTTTGGACAGGGCAAGAGACCCAGTACTTC. Protein: CASSFWTGQETQYF.

This clonotype occurred many times. The chain employs TRBV12-3 or TRBV12-4 and TRBJ2-5; the D is unclear. The length of the CDR3 is 11 residues. The V end lost 3 bases, the J end lost 7 bases, and 6 bases lay between the germline ends. Here the CDR3 reads CASSFDGTQYF. Here the CDR3 DNA reads TGTGCCAGCAGTTTCGATGGGACCCAGTACTTC.

This clonotype was observed at least ten times. The gene calls are TRBV20-1 and TRBJ2-4; D is ambiguous. Germline CDR1 and CDR2: DFQATT and SNEGSKA (reference sequence). Trimming cost V 1 base and J 1 base, with 5 bases left between them. This CDR3 comprises 13 residues. The CDR3 DNA follows: TGCAGTGCTAGAGGGGTCGCCAAAAACATTCAGTACTTC. It yields the protein CSARGVAKNIQYF.

This clonotype was found many times. This chain connects TRBV28 to TRBJ1-3; TRBD1 might be the D (5 bases). CDR1 and CDR2 from the germline V gene are MDHEN and SYDVKM. CDR3 length: 17 residues. Trimming stripped 5 bases from V and 0 bases from J, with 17 bases between. The DNA of the CDR3 is TGTGCCAGCAGTACCCTGGGGGGGACGGACTCTGGAAACACCATATATTTT. Its protein product is CASSTLGGTDSGNTIYF. The whole variable domain, remainder taken from reference TRBV28 and TRBJ1-3, is DVKVTQSSRYLVKRTGEKVFLECVQDMDHENMFWYRQDPGLGLRLIYFSYDVKMKEKGDIPEGYSVSREKKERFSLILESASTNQTSMYLCASSTLGGTDSGNTIYFGEGSWLTVV.

The rearrangement uses TRBV11-3 and TRBJ2-7; D not certain. Deletions cut 6 bases from V and 5 bases from J, with 5 bases between. The CDR3 has 10 residues. The germline CDR1 and CDR2 sequences are SGHNT and YENEEA. CDR3: CASRTNEQYF. The CDR3 region has the DNA TGTGCCAGCAGGACGAACGAGCAGTACTTC.